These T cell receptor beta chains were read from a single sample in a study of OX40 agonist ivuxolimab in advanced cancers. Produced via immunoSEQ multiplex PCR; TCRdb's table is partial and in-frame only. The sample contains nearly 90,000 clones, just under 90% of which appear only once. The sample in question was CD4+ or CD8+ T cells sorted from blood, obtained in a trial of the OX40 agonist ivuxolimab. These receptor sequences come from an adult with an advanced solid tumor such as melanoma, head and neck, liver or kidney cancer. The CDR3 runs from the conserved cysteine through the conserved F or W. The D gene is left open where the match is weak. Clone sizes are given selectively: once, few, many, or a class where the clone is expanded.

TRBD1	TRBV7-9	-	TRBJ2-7	TGTGCCAGCAGCCTCGGGACAGTCTACGAGCAGTACTTC	CASSLGTVYEQYF
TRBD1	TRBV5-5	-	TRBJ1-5	TGTGCCAGCAGCACCCTGGACAGGGCTGGGGTTCAGCCCCAGCATTTT	CASSTLDRAGVQPQHF
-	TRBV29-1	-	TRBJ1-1	TGCAGCGTTGATTCTACGGGAGGTCTAAACACTGAAGCTTTCTTT	CSVDSTGGLNTEAFF
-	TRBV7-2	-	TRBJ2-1	TGTGCCAGCAGCTTAAGGGGGAAGGCGCGGGGAACCTACAATGAGCAGTTCTTC	CASSLRGKARGTYNEQFF
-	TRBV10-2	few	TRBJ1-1	TGCGCCAGCAGTAAGGGTCCTGAAGCTTTCTTT	CASSKGPEAFF
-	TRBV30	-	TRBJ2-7	TGTGCCTGGAGTGTACGACAGGCAATTACCTACGAGCAGTACTTC	CAWSVRQAITYEQYF
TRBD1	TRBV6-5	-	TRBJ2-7	TGTGCCAGCAGTTCCCGGCAGGGGGCCCCCTACGAGCAGTACTTC	CASSSRQGAPYEQYF
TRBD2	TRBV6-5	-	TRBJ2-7	TGTGCCAGCAGTCGCGGGACTAGCGGGAGCTACGAGCAGTACTTC	CASSRGTSGSYEQYF
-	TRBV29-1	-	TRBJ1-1	TGCAGCGTTAGCCACACAAGAGGGCTCACTGAAGCTTTCTTT	CSVSHTRGLTEAFF
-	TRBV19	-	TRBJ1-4	TGTGCCAGCGGGGGAGTTGAAAAACTGTTTTTT	CASGGVEKLFF
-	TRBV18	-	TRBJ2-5	TGTGCCAGCTCACCACCTCTGCGAGTGACCCAGTACTTC	CASSPPLRVTQYF
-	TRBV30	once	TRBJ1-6	TGTGCCTGGAGCCACAGGGCGCTAGGGTCAGTGAAGAATTCACCCCTCCACTTT	CAWSHRALGSVKNSPLHF
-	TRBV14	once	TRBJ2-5	TGTGCCAGCAGCCAAGTAGAAACCGGTCAAAAGTACTTC	CASSQVETGQKYF
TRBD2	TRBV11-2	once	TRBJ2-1	TGTGCCAGCAGCGCTGGGACTAGCGGGAACAATGAGCAGTTCTTC	CASSAGTSGNNEQFF
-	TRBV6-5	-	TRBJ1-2	TGTGCCAGCAGTTACTCTGGACGGGAAGGCTACACCTTC	CASSYSGREGYTF
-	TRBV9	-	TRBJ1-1	TGTGCCAGCTCTGGTGGGGGGGGCATACTGAACACTGAAGCTTTCTTT	CASSGGGGILNTEAFF
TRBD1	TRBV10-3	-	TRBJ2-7	TGTGCCATCAGTGACCCGGGGAGACAGGGGTTCTCCTACGAGCAGTACTTC	CAISDPGRQGFSYEQYF
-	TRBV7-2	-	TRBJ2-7	TGTGCCAGCAGCTTATCTTTGCCCGGGAACTACGAGCAGTACTTC	CASSLSLPGNYEQYF
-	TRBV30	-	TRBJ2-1	TGTGCCTGGAACCAGCCGGGCCGACCTATTTACAATGAGCAGTTCTTC	CAWNQPGRPIYNEQFF
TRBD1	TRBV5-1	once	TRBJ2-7	TGCGCCAGCAGCTTCACAGGGGATTCCCGCGAGCAGTACTTC	CASSFTGDSREQYF
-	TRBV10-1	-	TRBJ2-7	TGCGCCAGCAGTGAGTCTTCCGCAGTGTCCTACGAGCAGTACTTC	CASSESSAVSYEQYF
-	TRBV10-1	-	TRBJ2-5	TGCGCCAGCGGATGGGCGTACCAAGAGACCCAGTACTTC	CASGWAYQETQYF
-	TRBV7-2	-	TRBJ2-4	TGTGCCAGCAGCTTAGCTACCAAAAACATTCAGTACTTC	CASSLATKNIQYF
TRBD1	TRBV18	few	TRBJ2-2	TGTGCCAGCTCACCACGGACAGGGGACACCGGGGAGCTGTTTTTT	CASSPRTGDTGELFF
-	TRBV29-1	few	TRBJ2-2	TGCAGCGTTCAGGGGGGGCAGGGAGCGAACACCGGGGAGCTGTTTTTT	CSVQGGQGANTGELFF
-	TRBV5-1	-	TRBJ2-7	TGCGCCAGCAGCTCGACTGAAGCCTACGAGCAGTACTTC	CASSSTEAYEQYF